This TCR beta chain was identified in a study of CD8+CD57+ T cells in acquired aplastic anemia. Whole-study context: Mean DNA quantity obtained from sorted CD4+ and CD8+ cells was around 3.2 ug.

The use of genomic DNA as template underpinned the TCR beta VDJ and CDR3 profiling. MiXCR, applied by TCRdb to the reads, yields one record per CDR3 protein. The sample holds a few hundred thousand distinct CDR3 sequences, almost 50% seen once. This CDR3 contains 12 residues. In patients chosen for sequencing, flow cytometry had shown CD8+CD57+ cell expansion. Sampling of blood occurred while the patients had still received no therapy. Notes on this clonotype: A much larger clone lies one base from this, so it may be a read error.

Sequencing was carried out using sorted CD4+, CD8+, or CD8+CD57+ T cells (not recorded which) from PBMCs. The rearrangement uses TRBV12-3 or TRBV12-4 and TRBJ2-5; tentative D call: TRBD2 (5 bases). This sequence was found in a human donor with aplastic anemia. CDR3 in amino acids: CAISFRGETQYF. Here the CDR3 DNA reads TGTGCCATCAGTTTCCGGGGAGAGACCCAGTACTTC.